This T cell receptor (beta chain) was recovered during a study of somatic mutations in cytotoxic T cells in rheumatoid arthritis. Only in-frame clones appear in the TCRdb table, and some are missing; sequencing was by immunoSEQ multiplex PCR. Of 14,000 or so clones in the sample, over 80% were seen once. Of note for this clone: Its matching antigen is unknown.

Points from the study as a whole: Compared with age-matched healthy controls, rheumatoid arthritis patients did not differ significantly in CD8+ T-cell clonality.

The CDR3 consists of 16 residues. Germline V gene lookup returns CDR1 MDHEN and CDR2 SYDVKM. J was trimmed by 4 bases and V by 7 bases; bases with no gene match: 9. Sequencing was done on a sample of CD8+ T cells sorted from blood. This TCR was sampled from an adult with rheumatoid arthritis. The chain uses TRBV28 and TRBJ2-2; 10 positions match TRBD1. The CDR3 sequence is CASTGTGEEGTGELFF. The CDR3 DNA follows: TGTGCCAGCACCGGGACAGGGGAAGAAGGCACCGGGGAGCTGTTTTTT.